The TCR beta chain described here comes from a study of graft-versus-host responses after intestinal transplantation. The wider study: Multivisceral, liver-intestinal, or isolated intestinal transplants were performed in recipients. Recipients uniformly received anti-thymocyte globulin induction, followed by tacrolimus and steroids for around 3 years.

Deletions cut 3 bases from V and 5 bases from J, with 16 bases between. Germline CDR1 MGHDK, CDR2 SYGVNS. The CDR3 spans 15 residues. On this clone: Its matching antigen is unknown.

The graft tissue was processed, and this released both intraepithelial and lamina propria lymphocytes. Sequencing was performed with immunoSEQ multiplex PCR; in TCRdb, only in-frame clones are kept and a portion is missing. The sample contains nearly 15,000 clones, approximately 59% of which appear only once. Broader study findings: Present in recipient marrow, GvH clones included some that appeared first in ileum or blood. The study found high graft-versus-host to host-versus-graft clonal ratios in allografts of patients with graft-donor T cell macrochimerism.

The TCR was taken from a human patient who received an intestinal transplant, so some T cells may come from the graft donor. Sequencing used ileum tissue, obtained 524 days after transplant. V usage is TRBV25-1 and J usage is TRBJ2-5; D is unclear. This CDR3 reads CASSDPGPITETQYF. The CDR3 DNA reads as TGTGCCAGCAGTGATCCGGGTCCGATTACTGAGACCCAGTACTTC. Filled out from reference TRBV25-1 and TRBJ2-5, the complete variable domain reads EADIYQTPRYLVIGTGKKITLECSQTMGHDKMYWYQQDPGMELHLIHYSYGVNSTEKGDLSSESTVSRIRTEHFPLTLESARPSHTSQYLCASSDPGPITETQYFGPGTRLLVL.